These T cell receptor beta chains were read from a single sample in a study of shared clonotypes between healthy human individuals. Produced via immunoSEQ multiplex PCR; TCRdb's table is partial and in-frame only. The data show more than 2,000,000 clones, with about 92% seen just once and 0.39% held by the top ten. Sample: naive CD4+ T cells from PBMCs. The receptor set was obtained from a young man in good health. Some clones in this sample may be carry-over from other donors' samples. Both conserved end residues are part of each CDR3. Each record gives: CDR3 protein, CDR3 DNA, J gene, V gene, D gene, clone size. A D gene is named only where the DNA matches it firmly. Some rows have no size entry. The others give once, few or many, or a class for an expanded clone.

CASSFFARAIGGETQYF | TGTGCCAGCAGCTTTTTTGCCAGGGCAATCGGGGGAGAGACCCAGTACTTC | TRBJ2-5 | TRBV5-8 | . | .
CASSATGNQPQHF | TGTGCCAGCAGTGCGACAGGAAATCAGCCCCAGCATTTT | TRBJ1-5 | TRBV2 | . | .
CSVVGSGTQYF | TGCAGCGTTGTAGGGAGCGGGACCCAGTACTTC | TRBJ2-5 | TRBV29-1 | . | .
CASSSWTSGNSYEQYF | TGTGCCAGCAGCTCTTGGACTAGCGGGAATTCCTACGAGCAGTACTTC | TRBJ2-7 | TRBV5-4 | TRBD2 | .
CASSLRGVLQPQHF | TGTGCCAGCTCACTCAGGGGTGTGTTGCAGCCCCAGCATTTT | TRBJ1-5 | TRBV18 | . | .
CARSLSSPYPRGNYGYTF | TGTGCCAGAAGCTTGTCCTCACCCTATCCACGGGGAAACTATGGCTACACCTTC | TRBJ1-2 | TRBV5-3 | . | .
CAWTIGAPGTQYF | TGTGCCTGGACCATAGGGGCCCCCGGAACCCAGTACTTC | TRBJ2-5 | TRBV30 | . | .
CASSQGTGASTQYF | TGTGCCAGCAGCCAAGGGACAGGGGCGTCGACCCAGTACTTC | TRBJ2-5 | TRBV14 | TRBD1 | .
CASSRQGWTEAFF | TGTGCCAGCAGCAGACAGGGTTGGACTGAAGCTTTCTTT | TRBJ1-1 | TRBV5-4 | TRBD1 | .
CASSLDRQGSYEQYF | TGTGCCAGCAGCTTAGATCGACAGGGGTCCTACGAGCAGTACTTC | TRBJ2-7 | TRBV7-2 | TRBD1 | .
CASTTPGDTIYF | TGTGCCAGCACGACCCCCGGGGACACCATATATTTT | TRBJ1-3 | TRBV6-5 | . | .
CASSLAATSGSPDTQYF | TGTGCCAGCAGCTTAGCGGCGACTAGCGGGAGCCCAGATACGCAGTATTTT | TRBJ2-3 | TRBV7-6 | TRBD2 | .
CASSIGVTEQFF | TGTGCCAGTAGTATAGGGGTTACTGAGCAGTTCTTC | TRBJ2-1 | TRBV19 | . | .
CASSQREGGRAADTQYF | TGTGCCAGCAGCCAAAGGGAAGGCGGGAGGGCGGCGGATACGCAGTATTTT | TRBJ2-3 | TRBV4-2 | TRBD2 | .
CASSFEGLQETQYF | TGTGCCAGCAGCTTTGAAGGGCTGCAAGAGACCCAGTACTTC | TRBJ2-5 | TRBV5-5 | . | .
CATDTGGRQPQHF | TGTGCCACGGATACAGGGGGCCGGCAGCCCCAGCATTTT | TRBJ1-5 | TRBV19 | TRBD1 | .
CASSWSRGANTEAFF | TGTGCCAGCAGCTGGTCGAGGGGGGCTAACACTGAAGCTTTCTTT | TRBJ1-1 | TRBV5-4 | . | .
CASSFQISQETQYF | TGCGCCAGCAGCTTCCAGATCAGCCAAGAGACCCAGTACTTC | TRBJ2-5 | TRBV4-1 | . | .
CASNPPGSGSQETQYF | TGTGCCAGCAACCCCCCTGGATCCGGGAGCCAAGAGACCCAGTACTTC | TRBJ2-5 | TRBV28 | . | .
CASSPVPGNNQPQHF | TGTGCCAGCTCACCAGTCCCAGGGAACAATCAGCCCCAGCATTTT | TRBJ1-5 | TRBV18 | . | few
CASSPRSLSEAFF | TGTGCCAGCAGCCCCCGCAGTCTGTCTGAAGCTTTCTTT | TRBJ1-1 | TRBV28 | . | .
CAISGTGGGNTEAFF | TGTGCCATATCCGGGACAGGGGGCGGAAACACTGAAGCTTTCTTT | TRBJ1-1 | TRBV10-3 | TRBD1 | once